What follows are 28 T cell receptor beta chains derived from one specimen sequenced in a study of blood T cells in healthy people across ages. Together with a sample-barcoded 5' primer, a J-beta primer mix was included in a second PCR lasting roughly 6 to 12 cycles. TCRdb re-derived calls from the 5' RACE reads in MiXCR, one entry per CDR3 protein. Among hundreds of thousands of distinct CDR3 sequences listed, more than 40% were seen once. Material: blood. All receptors come from an older woman in good health.

This clonotype was counted only a few times. The chain uses TRBV7-9 and TRBJ1-2; D unclear. The CDR3 is 13 residues long. Germline loops: CDR1 SEHNR, CDR2 FQNEAQ (reference sequence). The V and J ends lost 5 bases and 5 bases respectively, with 12 bases between them. The CDR3: CASSPWEAYGYTF. The CDR3 nucleotides read TGTGCCAGCAGCCCTTGGGAGGCTTATGGCTACACCTTC.

The chain is built from TRBV2 and TRBJ1-2, with a possible D match to TRBD1 (5 bases). Per germline, CDR1 SNHLY and CDR2 FYNNEI. Trimming took off 7 bases at V and 1 base at J, with 16 bases between the two ends. This CDR3 is 15 amino acids long. The CDR3 region is CASILRTRLNYGYTF. The DNA of the CDR3 is TGTGCCAGCATTCTCCGGACACGTCTTAACTATGGCTACACCTTC.

J is TRBJ2-7 and V is TRBV5-4; D is possibly TRBD1 or TRBD2 (5 bases each). Trimming cost V 6 bases and J 7 bases, with 17 bases left between them. CDR1 SGHNT and CDR2 YYREEE come from the germline V gene (reference sequence). The length of the CDR3 is 13 residues. The CDR3 DNA is TGTGCCAGCAACCTATCCGGGACGTCTGAGCAGTACTTC. Translation gives CASNLSGTSEQYF.

The DNA of the CDR3 is TGTGCCAGCAGTCTACTCGGGGGGGGTGTCACTGGGGCCAACGTCCTGACTTTC. It codes for CASSLLGGGVTGANVLTF. V and J are TRBV28 and TRBJ2-6, with 8 bases fitting TRBD2. The CDR3 is made up of 18 amino acids. Per germline, CDR1 MDHEN and CDR2 SYDVKM. V trimming: 5 bases; J trimming: 2 bases; junction bases outside the gene matches: 11.

In this sample, this clonotype turned up a few times. The chain uses TRBV7-2 and TRBJ2-7; 9 bases align to TRBD2. Trimming took 5 bases from V and 5 from J; bases not matched to a gene: 7. Germline lookup yields CDR1 SGHTA and CDR2 FQGNSA. CDR3 length: 14 amino acids. The CDR3 DNA is TGTGCCAGCAGCCCGAGCGGGAGGATCGACGAGCAGTACTTC. Its translation is CASSPSGRIDEQYF.

V and J are TRBV3-1 and TRBJ2-1; tentatively, D is TRBD1 or TRBD2 (9 bases each). Trimming left V 2 bases short and J 1 base short, with 18 bases between. Looked up from germline, CDR1 is LGHDT and CDR2 is YNNKEL (reference sequence). The CDR3 runs to 18 residues. The CDR3 nucleotides read TGTGCCAGCAGCCAAACAGGGGGCGCGGGGGGGTCCTACAATGAGCAGTTCTTC. It translates to CASSQTGGAGGSYNEQFF.

The gene calls are TRBV7-9 and TRBJ1-2; D is perhaps TRBD1 (5 bases). This CDR3 spans 13 amino acids. Germline V CDR1 and CDR2: SEHNR, FQNEAQ (reference sequence). V was trimmed by 6 bases and J by 2 bases, leaving 10 bases between them. Written as DNA, the CDR3 is TGTGCCAGCAGTTCGGGGGAGAACTATGGCTACACCTTC. Translation: CASSSGENYGYTF.

This clonotype was counted a single time. The CDR3 is CASSLGQGSTPQHF. The CDR3 nucleotides are TGTGCCAGCAGCCTCGGACAGGGCAGCACGCCCCAGCATTTT. V is TRBV3-1 and J is TRBJ1-5; 8 bases line up with TRBD1. Germline CDR1 and CDR2: LGHDT and YNNKEL (reference sequence). CDR3 length: 14 amino acids. With V trimmed by 4 bases and J by 9 bases, 8 bases remained unmatched.

This chain connects TRBV4-3 to TRBJ2-1; 9 bases are a match to TRBD2. The CDR3 covers 16 residues. Germline V gene sequence: CDR1 LGHNA, CDR2 YSLEER. J gave up 8 bases and V 4 bases, and 12 bases lay outside the gene matches. The CDR3 bases are TGCGCCAGCAGCCCTGGCGTAGCGGGAGAAGGCTATGAGCAGTTCTTC. This sequence encodes CASSPGVAGEGYEQFF.

The table lists this clonotype with a few counts. This chain links TRBV20-1 with TRBJ2-4; 8 bases match TRBD1. CDR1 DFQATT and CDR2 SNEGSKA come from the germline V gene (reference sequence). This CDR3 has 14 amino acids. V was pared by 6 bases and J by 9 bases, with 13 bases of the junction left unmatched. For the CDR3, the DNA is TGCAGTGCAACTGATCAGGGGGCGAACAGCATTCAGTACTTC. Its translation: CSATDQGANSIQYF.

The gene calls are TRBV6-2 or TRBV6-3 and TRBJ2-1, with 12 bases identical to TRBD1. J gave up 9 bases and V 5 bases, and 32 bases lay outside the gene matches. CDR3 length equals 23 residues. Germline loops: CDR1 MNHEY, CDR2 SVGEGT. CDR3 nucleotides: TGTGCCAGCAGTCCAACAAACCGGGACAGGGGGCTAGCGGGAGCATCGGTGGTGGGTGAGCAGTTCTTC. Its translation: CASSPTNRDRGLAGASVVGEQFF.

The table lists this clonotype with a few counts. J is TRBJ1-3 and V is TRBV4-3; no clear D. CDR1 and CDR2 (germline): LGHNA, YSLEER. Trimming took 0 bases from V and 4 from J, leaving 10 bases between them. The CDR3 contains 15 residues. The CDR3 DNA follows: TGCGCCAGCAGCCAAGATCTAACATACGGAAACACCATATATTTT. Translation: CASSQDLTYGNTIYF.

This clonotype has more than one count but fewer than ten. The chain joins TRBV15 to TRBJ2-7; no clear D gene. This CDR3 spans 15 amino acids. Germline CDR1 LNHNV, CDR2 YYDKDF (reference sequence). The ends were cut back, 0 bases at V and 0 bases at J, with 9 bases in the middle. The CDR3 DNA follows: TGTGCCACCAGCAGAGACTTGATCGACTCCTACGAGCAGTACTTC. It translates to CATSRDLIDSYEQYF.

V and J are TRBV5-1 and TRBJ2-1; tentatively, D is TRBD1 (5 bases). The J call may be wrong; the DNA end is better matched by TRBJ2-7. The germline CDR1 and CDR2 sequences are SGHRS and YFSETQ. The CDR3 has 16 amino acids. CDR3 residues: CASSRDPNGAYNEQYF. CDR3 nucleotides: TGCGCCAGCAGCAGGGATCCGAATGGGGCCTACAATGAGCAGTACTTC.

A remark on this clonotype: An end of the junction differs from the germline gene, which may be a read error. The rearrangement links TRBV7-7 to TRBJ2-3; a weak D match, TRBD2 (6 bases). CDR3 length: 16 residues. Looked up from germline, CDR1 is SSHAT and CDR2 is FNYEAQ (reference sequence). The CDR3 DNA reads TGTGCTAGCAGCTCGACATTTGGGGGGAACACAGATACGCAGTATTTT. It encodes CASSSTFGGNTDTQYF.

This clonotype appeared a few times. The V and J genes are TRBV20-1 and TRBJ2-7; 8 nucleotides match TRBD1. The CDR3 extends over 15 amino acids. After removal of 0 bases from V and 0 bases from J, the junction contained 4 bases not matched to a gene. From germline, CDR1 is DFQATT and CDR2 SNEGSKA (reference sequence). CDR3 residues: CSARDGQGASYEQYF. CDR3 DNA sequence: TGCAGTGCTAGAGATGGGCAGGGGGCCTCCTACGAGCAGTACTTC.

The CDR3 DNA is TGTGCCAGCAGTGAGGCAGGGGGGAATGGCTACACCTTC. This gives the protein CASSEAGGNGYTF. The rearrangement joins TRBV25-1 to TRBJ1-2; 7 nucleotides align to TRBD1. The V gene's germline CDR1 is MGHDK and CDR2 SYGVNS. J gave up 6 bases and V 3 bases, and 4 bases lay outside the gene matches. This CDR3 region has 13 residues.

The table lists this clonotype with a few counts. This rearrangement joins TRBV7-2 to TRBJ1-6; no reliable D call. V lost 2 bases and J lost 8, with 7 bases in between. The CDR3 totals 13 residues. CDR1 is SGHTA, CDR2 FQGNSA, per germline. The CDR3 loop reads CASSLFPDSPLHF. The CDR3 bases are TGTGCCAGCAGCTTATTTCCTGATTCACCCCTCCACTTT.

This chain joins TRBV6-5 and TRBJ2-3; D is ambiguous. CDR1 is MNHEY and CDR2 is SVGAGI in the germline V gene. The CDR3 contains 14 residues. V dropped 2 bases and J dropped 1 base, with 7 bases sitting between them. The CDR3 loop reads CASSYGQGTDTQYF. For the CDR3, the DNA is TGTGCCAGCAGTTACGGGCAGGGCACAGATACGCAGTATTTT.

The table lists this clonotype with a few counts. The V call is TRBV24-1, the J call TRBJ2-7; 8 bases match TRBD1. The CDR3 is 15 residues long. Germline V lookup: CDR1 KGHDR, CDR2 SFDVKD. Losses at the gene ends were 4 bases for V and 1 base for J; bases not matched to a gene: 5. CDR3 nucleotides: TGTGCCACCAGTGACCCCGGACAGGGATCCTACGAGCAGTACTTC. Protein product: CATSDPGQGSYEQYF.

The rearrangement joins TRBV7-9 to TRBJ2-5, with 9 positions matching TRBD2. Germline CDR1 and CDR2: SEHNR and FQNEAQ (reference sequence). V trimming: 5 bases; J trimming: 5 bases; junction bases outside the gene matches: 6. This CDR3 is built from 14 residues. Here the CDR3 reads CASSAGLARETQYF. CDR3 DNA: TGTGCCAGCAGCGCCGGACTAGCGCGGGAGACCCAGTACTTC.

V and J are TRBV20-1 and TRBJ2-4; D gene ambiguous. TRBJ2-7 matches the DNA end more closely, so the J call is doubtful. The germline V gene has CDR1 DFQATT and CDR2 SNEGSKA (reference sequence). There are 13 residues in the CDR3. The chain's CDR3 is CSASSGPTYEQYF. Written as DNA, the CDR3 is TGCAGTGCTAGCTCCGGGCCTACCTACGAGCAGTACTTC.

This clonotype was observed many times. The genes are TRBV29-1 and TRBJ2-1, with 7 bases matching TRBD1. Germline lookup yields CDR1 SQVTM and CDR2 ANQGSEA. This CDR3 has 11 amino acids. The V and J ends lost 4 bases and 11 bases, in that order; junction bases with no gene match: 5. The CDR3 reads CSVGQGDQQFF. CDR3 coding DNA: TGCAGCGTTGGACAGGGCGATCAGCAGTTCTTC.

The gene calls are TRBV12-5 and TRBJ1-1; a possible D gene is TRBD1 (5 bases). Trimming shortened V by 0 bases and J by 5 bases, and 16 bases separated the two germline ends. The germline V gene has CDR1 LGHNT and CDR2 FRNRAP. The CDR3 extends over 16 amino acids. The DNA for the CDR3 is TGTGCTAGTGGTTTGGTACGGGGGGTGGCTGGAACTGAAGCTTTCTTT. Protein: CASGLVRGVAGTEAFF.

In its sample, this clonotype was seen once. The chain joins TRBV6-2 or TRBV6-3 to TRBJ1-5; 9 nucleotides match TRBD1. The CDR3 totals 15 residues. With V trimmed by 1 base and J by 7 bases, 5 bases remained unmatched. Germline CDR1 and CDR2: MNHEY and SVGEGT. The DNA of the CDR3 is TGTGCCAGCAGTTACTATCGGGACAGGGTCCAGCCCCAGCATTTT. This codes for CASSYYRDRVQPQHF.

The J gene is TRBJ2-2, the V gene TRBV5-1, with TRBD2 matching over 9 bases. J lost 4 bases, V lost 5 bases, and 12 bases had no gene match. The CDR3 extends over 17 amino acids. Germline V CDR1 and CDR2: SGHRS, YFSETQ. Here the CDR3 DNA reads TGCGCCAGCAGGAAAGCGGGAGGTGTTCGGGCCACCGGGGAGCTGTTTTTT. This encodes CASRKAGGVRATGELFF.

The chain uses TRBV5-1 and TRBJ2-7, with 10 positions matching TRBD2. Losses at the gene ends were 3 bases for V and 5 bases for J; bases not matched to a gene: 2. CDR1 and CDR2 from the germline V gene are SGHRS and YFSETQ. CDR3 size: 13 residues. The CDR3 coding sequence is TGCGCCAGCAGCTGGACTAGCGGAAACGAGCAGTACTTC. Translation: CASSWTSGNEQYF.

This clonotype was seen more than once but under ten times. The rearrangement joins TRBV24-1 to TRBJ2-5; TRBD2 matches at 8 bases. The CDR3 is 13 amino acids. CDR1 is KGHDR, CDR2 SFDVKD, per germline. Trimming cost V 9 bases and J 5 bases; bases outside gene matches: 7. CDR3 loop: CATGSGIMETQYF. For the CDR3, the DNA is TGTGCCACCGGTAGCGGGATTATGGAGACCCAGTACTTC.